The 31 T cell receptor beta chains in this list originate from one sample, sequenced in a study of T cell responses to AZD1222 COVID-19 vaccine (dated by TCRdb to about 2021). Sample time point, as interpreted from the label and publication: baseline before first vaccination. Preparation of the library involved the immunoSEQ multiplex PCR assay. TCRdb's version of the immuneACCESS table is confined to in-frame rearrangements and falls short of the full clone set. An unresolved V gene accounts for under half of the shortfall where checked; the remainder is of unknown origin. This sample holds 110,000 to 150,000 clones; over 90% were observed only once. The biggest ten clones account for less than 6.5% of the sample. The sample here was peripheral blood, taken on day 0 of AZD1222 vaccination. The receptors originated from an adult in good health.

V is TRBV7-9 and J is TRBJ1-2; D call uncertain. V was shortened by 5 bases and J by 1 base, with 11 bases between the two germline ends. Germline V gene lookup returns CDR1 SEHNR and CDR2 FQNEAQ (reference sequence). The CDR3 loop spans 14 amino acids. The CDR3 nucleotides are TGTGCCAGCAGCCTCACCCGGGGTAACTATGGCTACACCTTC. As protein: CASSLTRGNYGYTF.

V and J are TRBV19 and TRBJ2-1, with 10 bases matching TRBD2. Looked up from germline, CDR1 is LNHDA and CDR2 is SQIVND (reference sequence). The CDR3 has 14 residues. Trimming took 7 bases from V and 5 from J; bases not matched to a gene: 5. The CDR3, as DNA: TGTGCCAGTACTCGGACTAGCGGCCACAATGAGCAGTTCTTC. It codes for CASTRTSGHNEQFF.

The chain employs TRBV28 and TRBJ2-6; 8 bases map to TRBD1. Germline CDR1 is MDHEN and CDR2 is SYDVKM. The CDR3 is 19 amino acids. J gave up 0 bases and V 4 bases, and 11 bases lay outside the gene matches. The chain's CDR3 is CASSSLLRGRFSGANVLTF. CDR3 coding DNA: TGTGCCAGCAGTTCCCTACTCAGGGGGCGGTTCTCTGGGGCCAACGTCCTGACTTTC. The variable domain in full, with the rest retrieved from reference TRBV28 and TRBJ2-6, is DVKVTQSSRYLVKRTGEKVFLECVQDMDHENMFWYRQDPGLGLRLIYFSYDVKMKEKGDIPEGYSVSREKKERFSLILESASTNQTSMYLCASSSLLRGRFSGANVLTFGAGSRLTVL.

The V gene is TRBV9, the J gene TRBJ1-1, with 7 bases matching TRBD1. The CDR3 is 16 amino acids. Losses at the gene ends were 3 bases for V and 7 bases for J; bases not matched to a gene: 15. CDR1 and CDR2 (germline): SGDLS, YYNGEE. The CDR3 sequence: CASSEEQGGLRGEAFF. The CDR3, as DNA: TGTGCCAGCAGCGAGGAGCAGGGGGGTTTGAGGGGTGAAGCTTTCTTT.

The V call is TRBV5-1, the J call TRBJ1-1; tentatively, D is TRBD1 (5 bases). Germline V gene sequence: CDR1 SGHRS, CDR2 YFSETQ. V lost 0 bases, J lost 4 bases, and 13 bases lay in between. The CDR3 covers 15 residues. CDR3 DNA sequence: TGCGCCAGCAGCTTGGAAGGGGAAGGAGTCACTGAAGCTTTCTTT. Translation: CASSLEGEGVTEAFF.

The chain links TRBV5-1 to TRBJ1-3, with 8 bases lining up with TRBD1. The V gene end was trimmed by 1 base and the J gene end by 5 bases; junction bases not matched to a gene: 8. The CDR3 length is 16 residues. Germline V gene data show CDR1 as SGHRS and CDR2 as YFSETQ. CDR3 DNA: TGCGCCAGCAGCTTGTCAGGGGGCGCGGAAAGAAACACCATATATTTT. Amino acids: CASSLSGGAERNTIYF.

The J gene is TRBJ2-2, the V gene TRBV5-1, with D uncertain. Trimming shortened V by 4 bases and J by 7 bases, and 8 bases separated the two germline ends. Germline V gene sequence: CDR1 SGHRS, CDR2 YFSETQ. The CDR3 covers 12 residues. In DNA form, the CDR3 reads TGCGCCAGCAGCAACCGAGGCGGGGAGCTGTTTTTT. It specifies CASSNRGGELFF.

Concerning this clone: Other nucleotide sequences from this sample produce the same CDR3. The genes are TRBV10-3 and TRBJ1-1; D ambiguous. From germline, CDR1 is ENHRY and CDR2 SYGVKD. Trimming took off 3 bases at V and 1 base at J, with 6 bases between the two ends. This CDR3 has 13 residues. CDR3 amino acids: CAISEGQNTEAFF. DNA for the CDR3: TGTGCCATCAGTGAAGGGCAGAACACTGAAGCTTTCTTT.

The chain recombines TRBV5-1 with TRBJ2-3; D is unclear. Per germline, CDR1 SGHRS and CDR2 YFSETQ. With 0 bases removed from V and 0 bases from J, the gap between germline ends came to 5 bases. The CDR3 spans 14 residues. CDR3 protein: CASSLARSTDTQYF. For the CDR3, the DNA is TGCGCCAGCAGCTTGGCGCGGAGCACAGATACGCAGTATTTT. The full variable domain, completed using reference TRBV5-1 and TRBJ2-3, is KAGVTQTPRYLIKTRGQQVTLSCSPISGHRSVSWYQQTPGQGLQFLFEYFSETQRNKGNFPGRFSGRQFSNSRSEMNVSTLELGDSALYLCASSLARSTDTQYFGPGTRLTVL.

In this sample, this clone turned up once. The CDR3 region has the DNA TGTGCTAGTGGAACGGTGAACACTGAAGCTTTCTTT. Protein sequence: CASGTVNTEAFF. J is TRBJ1-1 and V is TRBV12-5; D remains ambiguous. With 6 bases removed from V and 0 bases from J, the gap between germline ends came to 5 bases. Germline V gives CDR1 LGHNT, CDR2 FRNRAP. This CDR3 is built from 12 residues.

This chain connects TRBV11-2 to TRBJ2-2; D call uncertain. V was shortened by 0 bases and J by 6 bases, with 8 bases between the two germline ends. The CDR3 totals 14 residues. Germline lookup yields CDR1 SGHAT and CDR2 FQNNGV. Written as DNA, the CDR3 is TGTGCCAGCAGCTTAGATTTTGGACCCGGGGAGCTGTTTTTT. This sequence encodes CASSLDFGPGELFF.

The rearrangement joins TRBV11-2 to TRBJ1-1; weak D call: TRBD1 (6 bases). The CDR3 has 15 amino acids. Trimming cost V 5 bases and J 0 bases, with 13 bases left between them. From germline, CDR1 is SGHAT and CDR2 FQNNGV. CDR3 DNA sequence: TGTGCCAGCAGCCCAGGGGTAGGGATGAACACTGAAGCTTTCTTT. It codes for CASSPGVGMNTEAFF.

This chain joins TRBV5-5 and TRBJ2-3, with TRBD2 matching 7 bases. The CDR3 has 14 amino acids. After removal of 1 base from V and 3 bases from J, the junction contained 2 bases not matched to a gene. Germline V CDR1 and CDR2: SGHKS, YYEKEE (reference sequence). The DNA for the CDR3 is TGTGCCAGCAGCTTGCAGCGGGGTACAGATACGCAGTATTTT. Translating it yields CASSLQRGTDTQYF.

The chain is built from TRBV7-2 and TRBJ1-2, with D tentatively TRBD1 (5 bases). The CDR3 spans 14 residues. With 3 bases removed from V and 6 bases from J, the gap between germline ends came to 14 bases. Germline loops: CDR1 SGHTA, CDR2 FQGNSA. CDR3 bases: TGTGCCAGCAGCTTGTTTAGGGGTAGAGATGGCTACACCTTC. Translating it yields CASSLFRGRDGYTF.

This chain joins TRBV10-1 and TRBJ2-3; D tentatively reads TRBD1 or TRBD2 (5 bases each). V was shortened by 7 bases and J by 2 bases, with 16 bases between the two germline ends. Germline V gene lookup returns CDR1 WNHNN and CDR2 SYGVQD (reference sequence). This CDR3 spans 15 amino acids. The CDR3 here is CASNPTRGVTDTQYF. Here the CDR3 DNA reads TGCGCCAGCAACCCTACAAGGGGAGTCACAGATACGCAGTATTTT.

This clone was seen once. This rearrangement joins TRBV25-1 to TRBJ1-4; 11 nucleotides match TRBD1. The trim removed 1 base at V and 1 base at J, leaving 2 bases unmatched. Germline values: CDR1 MGHDK, CDR2 SYGVNS. The length of the CDR3 is 17 residues. The CDR3 spells CASSESGTGGTNEKLFF. The CDR3 DNA is TGTGCCAGCAGTGAATCCGGGACAGGGGGAACTAATGAAAAACTGTTTTTT.

The CDR3 DNA reads TGTGCCAGCAGGGGGGGGAAGCCCTACGAGCAGTACTTC. Amino acid sequence: CASRGGKPYEQYF. The V gene is TRBV28, the J gene TRBJ2-7; TRBD2 aligns across 7 bases. The CDR3 loop spans 13 amino acids. The V gene end was trimmed by 6 bases and the J gene end by 2 bases; junction bases not matched to a gene: 4. Germline V gives CDR1 MDHEN, CDR2 SYDVKM.

V usage is TRBV27 and J usage is TRBJ2-1; TRBD2 is a possible D gene (6 bases). V was shortened by 3 bases and J by 10 bases, with 13 bases between the two germline ends. The CDR3 is 13 residues long. Per germline, CDR1 MNHEY and CDR2 SMNVEV (reference sequence). Written as DNA, the CDR3 is TGTGCCAGCAGTTTGGGGGGAGTCAGGGAGCAGTTCTTC. Residues: CASSLGGVREQFF.

This chain joins TRBV27 and TRBJ2-3; D gene uncertain. The CDR3 has 14 amino acids. The V and J ends lost 5 bases and 2 bases respectively, with 11 bases between them. Germline assignment: CDR1 MNHEY and CDR2 SMNVEV (reference sequence). The CDR3 protein is CASSPTAFTDTQYF. The CDR3 DNA is TGTGCCAGCAGTCCGACGGCCTTCACAGATACGCAGTATTTT.

The rearrangement joins TRBV5-1 to TRBJ2-7, with 8 bases that match TRBD1. Germline CDR1 is SGHRS and CDR2 is YFSETQ. The CDR3 is 15 residues long. Trimming took 3 bases from V and 6 from J; bases not matched to a gene: 11. The CDR3 loop is CASSYPGQDPAEQYF. Here the CDR3 DNA reads TGCGCCAGCAGCTATCCGGGACAGGATCCCGCCGAGCAGTACTTC.

This clone was picked up one time. The chain recombines TRBV7-9 with TRBJ2-2, with 9 bases matching TRBD1. The V and J ends lost 5 bases and 5 bases, in that order; junction bases with no gene match: 6. CDR3 length equals 15 residues. Germline CDR1 SEHNR, CDR2 FQNEAQ (reference sequence). The CDR3 sequence: CASSEGTGRTGELFF. CDR3 sequence (DNA): TGTGCCAGCAGCGAAGGGACAGGGAGGACCGGGGAGCTGTTTTTT.

The CDR3 region is CAIQGKKSYTF. The CDR3 nucleotides are TGTGCCATACAGGGTAAGAAGAGCTACACCTTC. The chain is built from TRBV28 and TRBJ1-2; possible D gene TRBD1, 6 bases. The germline gives CDR1 MDHEN, CDR2 SYDVKM. CDR3 size: 11 residues. The ends were cut back, 10 bases at V and 9 bases at J, with 15 bases in the middle.

This chain connects TRBV12-5 to TRBJ2-1; D tentatively fits TRBD1 or TRBD2 (5 bases each). The V gene's germline CDR1 is LGHNT and CDR2 FRNRAP. CDR3 length: 14 amino acids. The germline V and J ends were trimmed by 4 bases and 8 bases, with 15 bases remaining between them. This CDR3 is CASGWDDGVHEQFF. For the CDR3, the DNA is TGTGCTAGTGGTTGGGACGACGGGGTCCATGAGCAGTTCTTC.

The chain recombines TRBV28 with TRBJ1-1; TRBD1 matches 7 bases. This CDR3 has 13 residues. With 6 bases clipped from V and 4 bases from J, the junction kept 5 bases outside the gene matches. Germline V gene sequence: CDR1 MDHEN, CDR2 SYDVKM. This CDR3 reads CASRPQGFTEAFF. For the CDR3, the DNA is TGTGCCAGCAGACCACAGGGGTTCACTGAAGCTTTCTTT.

This chain uses TRBV12-5 with TRBJ2-2, with D possibly TRBD1 on 5 matching bases. The V end was cut by 7 bases, the J end by 4 bases, with 13 bases between. The CDR3 is 14 amino acids. Per germline, CDR1 LGHNT and CDR2 FRNRAP. The CDR3 coding sequence is TGTGCTAGTGCCAGGACATCGTTCACCGGGGAGCTGTTTTTT. Translating gives CASARTSFTGELFF.

V usage is TRBV30 and J usage is TRBJ1-2, with TRBD1 identical over 12 bases. The germline V gene encodes CDR1 GTSNPN and CDR2 SVGIG (reference sequence). V gave up 5 bases and J gave up 3 bases; unmatched junction bases: 4. This CDR3 is 14 amino acids long. The CDR3 region is CAWGTGGDDYGYTF. The CDR3 region has the DNA TGTGCCTGGGGGACAGGGGGCGATGACTATGGCTACACCTTC.

In its sample, this clone was seen a few times. The chain employs TRBV11-2 and TRBJ2-7, with D unresolved. V lost 1 base and J lost 4, with 11 bases in between. The CDR3 has 14 residues. The V gene's germline CDR1 is SGHAT and CDR2 FQNNGV. The DNA of the CDR3 is TGTGCCAGCAGCTTAGCCCTCCCAGCGTACGAGCAGTACTTC. Translation: CASSLALPAYEQYF.

This chain connects TRBV7-9 to TRBJ1-3, with 8 nucleotides matching TRBD1. The CDR3 length is 15 residues. The J segment lost 4 bases and the V segment lost 5 bases, leaving 7 bases of the junction unmatched. The germline V gene encodes CDR1 SEHNR and CDR2 FQNEAQ (reference sequence). The CDR3 spells CASSTTGGSGNTIYF. The CDR3 coding sequence is TGTGCCAGCAGCACAACAGGGGGGTCCGGAAACACCATATATTTT.

The CDR3: CASSQDATAVGATIYF. The CDR3 DNA sequence: TGCGCCAGCAGCCAAGATGCGACAGCCGTGGGGGCCACCATATATTTT. The J gene is TRBJ1-3, the V gene TRBV4-1, with D possibly TRBD1 on 6 matching bases. Germline-derived CDR1 and CDR2 are MGHRA and YSYEKL. This CDR3 comprises 16 residues. V lost 0 bases to trimming and J lost 9 bases, with 18 bases between them.

This clone was detected only once. CDR3 DNA sequence: TGTGCCAGCAGTTTAGGGGTTCGGGTCAATCAGCCCCAGCATTTT. As protein: CASSLGVRVNQPQHF. The chain carries TRBV28 and TRBJ1-5, with unresolved D. Trimming stripped 2 bases from V and 3 bases from J, with 11 bases between. CDR1 MDHEN and CDR2 SYDVKM come from the germline V gene. This CDR3 is built from 15 residues.

The genes are TRBV30 and TRBJ2-5, with a tentative D call TRBD2 (6 bases). The CDR3 is 14 amino acids. V was pared by 7 bases and J by 0 bases, with 15 bases between. Germline lookup yields CDR1 GTSNPN and CDR2 SVGIG (reference sequence). As DNA, the CDR3 is TGTGCCTTCCTAGGGGAGGAACACCAAGAGACCCAGTACTTC. Its protein product is CAFLGEEHQETQYF.